Below are 7 T cell receptor beta chains sequenced from a single sample in a study of blood T cell repertoires in COVID-19. Data came from immunoSEQ multiplex PCR; TCRdb stores just in-frame clones and leaves some out. The sample holds 190,000 or so clones, over 75% seen once. The sample was peripheral blood. These receptors all come from a woman older than 75 with active or convalescent COVID-19.

This clone showed up just once. This chain links TRBV29-1 with TRBJ2-7; 8 positions agree with TRBD1. V gave up 1 base and J gave up 5 bases; unmatched junction bases: 7. The germline V gene encodes CDR1 SQVTM and CDR2 ANQGSEA. The CDR3 length is 14 residues. CDR3 DNA: TGCAGCGTTGAAGCCGGGACAGGTCAGGACGAGCAGTACTTC. Protein sequence: CSVEAGTGQDEQYF.

The rearrangement links TRBV19 to TRBJ2-5, with a tentative D call TRBD1 (8 bases). V lost 8 bases and J 6 bases, leaving 25 bases between the germline ends. The CDR3 has 16 amino acids. In germline, CDR1 is LNHDA, CDR2 SQIVND (reference sequence). CDR3 nucleotide sequence: TGTGCCAGTGGACCTGGACTAGGACAGGGCAAAAAGACCCAGTACTTC. Its protein is CASGPGLGQGKKTQYF.

V usage is TRBV5-1 and J usage is TRBJ2-7, with 8 bases fitting TRBD1. Germline V gene data show CDR1 as SGHRS and CDR2 as YFSETQ. The length of the CDR3 is 16 residues. The junction had 14 bases not matched to a gene; V was cut back by 5 bases and J by 4 bases. The CDR3: CASRRDGQGLTYEQYF. The DNA for the CDR3 is TGCGCCAGCAGGCGGGATGGACAGGGTTTAACGTACGAGCAGTACTTC.

The J gene is TRBJ1-2, the V gene TRBV12-3 or TRBV12-4; no clear D gene. The CDR3 is 12 residues long. Trimming left V 1 base short and J 7 bases short, with 7 bases between. CDR3 protein: CASSLGRGGYTF. The CDR3 DNA sequence: TGTGCCAGCAGTTTAGGGCGGGGTGGCTACACCTTC.

This chain connects TRBV5-3 to TRBJ1-3, with 12 bases matching TRBD1. Being an ORF, TRBV5-3 has a function that is uncertain. The CDR3 extends over 16 amino acids. Losses at the gene ends were 0 bases for V and 3 bases for J; bases not matched to a gene: 1. The CDR3 bases are TGTGCCAGAAGCTTGGGGGACAGGGGGCATGGAAACACCATATATTTT. It is translated as CARSLGDRGHGNTIYF.

J is TRBJ1-2 and V is TRBV29-1; D unclear. The V end lost 2 bases, the J end lost 9 bases, and 19 bases lay between the germline ends. The CDR3 is 14 amino acids. Per germline, CDR1 SQVTM and CDR2 ANQGSEA. The CDR3 loop is CSVEPPVFTFSYTF. The DNA of the CDR3 is TGCAGCGTTGAACCGCCAGTTTTTACCTTTAGCTACACCTTC.

V usage is TRBV28 and J usage is TRBJ1-1; D perhaps matches TRBD1 (6 bases). The CDR3 spans 12 residues. Trimming stripped 8 bases from V and 13 bases from J, with 20 bases between. Germline CDR1 MDHEN, CDR2 SYDVKM. The CDR3 here is CASGRTGFVGFF. CDR3 DNA sequence: TGTGCCAGCGGCAGAACAGGGTTCGTCGGTTTCTTT.